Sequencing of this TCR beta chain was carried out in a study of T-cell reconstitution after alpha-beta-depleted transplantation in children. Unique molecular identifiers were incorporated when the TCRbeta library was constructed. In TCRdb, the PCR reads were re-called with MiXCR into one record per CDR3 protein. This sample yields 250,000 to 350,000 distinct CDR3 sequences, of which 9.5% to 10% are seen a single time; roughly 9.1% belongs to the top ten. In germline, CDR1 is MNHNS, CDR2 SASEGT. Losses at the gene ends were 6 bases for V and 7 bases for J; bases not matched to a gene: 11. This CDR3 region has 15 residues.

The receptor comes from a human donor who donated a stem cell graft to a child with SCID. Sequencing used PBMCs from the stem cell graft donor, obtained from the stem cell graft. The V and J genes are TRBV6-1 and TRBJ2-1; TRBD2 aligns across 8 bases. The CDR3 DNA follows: TGTGCCAGCAGCCCTGGGGCGGGGGGCCGGAATGAGCAGTTCTTC. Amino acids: CASSPGAGGRNEQFF.